This TCR beta chain was identified during a study of cytomegalovirus exposure and HLA in healthy donors. Concerning this clone itself: Its cognate antigen is unknown.

With V trimmed by 5 bases and J by 3 bases, 14 bases remained unmatched. From germline, CDR1 is SGHAT and CDR2 FQNNGV. CDR3 length equals 17 residues. Study-wide points: Earlier analysis looked at TCR beta V segments, and most were productive about 90% or about 30% of the time. Cytomegalovirus status was reportedly diagnosed by the classifier with high specificity and sensitivity.

Primers included in the PCR were 60 Vbeta and 13 Jbeta primers. Assay used: immunoSEQ multiplex PCR; TCRdb lists only in-frame clones, some missing. The sample has approximately 100,000 clones, about three quarters seen once; the top ten hold roughly 5.4%. Sequencing used PBMCs. The source is a woman aged 18-29 years in good health and CMV-seropositive. The rearrangement links TRBV11-2 to TRBJ1-1; 8 nucleotides line up with TRBD1. CDR3 DNA sequence: TGTGCCAGCAGCCACCGGACAGGGTGGGATTTGGACACTGAAGCTTTCTTT. Protein sequence: CASSHRTGWDLDTEAFF.